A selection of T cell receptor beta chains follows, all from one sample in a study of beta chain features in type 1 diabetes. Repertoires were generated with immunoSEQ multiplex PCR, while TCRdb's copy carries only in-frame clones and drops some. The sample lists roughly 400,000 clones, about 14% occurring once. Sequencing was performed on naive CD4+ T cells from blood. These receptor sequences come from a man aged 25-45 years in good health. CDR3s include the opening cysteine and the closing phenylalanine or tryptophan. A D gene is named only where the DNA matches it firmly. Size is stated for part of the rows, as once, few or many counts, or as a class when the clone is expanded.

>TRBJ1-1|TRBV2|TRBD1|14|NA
CASSGQGFGTEAFF
TGTGCCAGCAGCGGACAGGGATTCGGCACTGAAGCTTTCTTT
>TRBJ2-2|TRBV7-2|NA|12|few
CASSARGGELFF
TGTGCCAGCAGCGCAAGAGGTGGGGAGCTGTTTTTT
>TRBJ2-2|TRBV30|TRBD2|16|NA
CAWSDSLTSPTGELFF
TGTGCCTGGAGTGACTCCCTGACTAGCCCCACCGGGGAGCTGTTTTTT
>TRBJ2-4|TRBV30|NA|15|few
CAWSEGWGLGNIQYF
TGTGCCTGGAGTGAGGGTTGGGGGCTCGGAAACATTCAGTACTTC
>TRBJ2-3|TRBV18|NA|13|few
CASSRRGTDTQYF
TGTGCCAGCTCACGTAGGGGCACAGATACGCAGTATTTT
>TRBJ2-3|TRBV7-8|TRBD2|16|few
CASIRPAAGGTDTQYF
TGTGCCAGCATCCGTCCGGCAGCGGGGGGCACAGATACGCAGTATTTT
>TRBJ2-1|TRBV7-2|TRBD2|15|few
CASRWTSGEHNEQFF
TGTGCCAGCAGGTGGACTAGCGGGGAGCACAATGAGCAGTTCTTC
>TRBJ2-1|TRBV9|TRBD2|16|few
CASSLRLAGLYNEQFF
TGTGCCAGCAGCTTACGACTAGCGGGACTATACAATGAGCAGTTCTTC
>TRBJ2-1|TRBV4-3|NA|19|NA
CASSQGTRGAMSSYNEQFF
TGCGCCAGCAGCCAAGGAACGCGCGGGGCAATGAGCTCCTACAATGAGCAGTTCTTC
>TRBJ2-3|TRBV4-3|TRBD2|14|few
CASSSGGQGDTQYF
TGCGCCAGCAGTAGCGGGGGGCAGGGAGATACGCAGTATTTT
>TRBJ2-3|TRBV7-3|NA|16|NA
CASSLTAAQSTDTQYF
TGTGCCAGCAGCTTAACGGCAGCTCAATCCACAGATACGCAGTATTTT
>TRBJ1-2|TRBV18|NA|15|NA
CASSPGLSRNYGYTF
TGTGCCAGCTCACCCGGACTTAGCCGGAACTATGGCTACACCTTC
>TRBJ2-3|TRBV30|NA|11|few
CAWSAKDTQYF
TGTGCCTGGAGCGCCAAGGATACGCAGTATTTT
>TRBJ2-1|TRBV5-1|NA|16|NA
CASSLRDGTPYNEQFF
TGCGCCAGCAGCCTCCGAGACGGAACACCCTACAATGAGCAGTTCTTC
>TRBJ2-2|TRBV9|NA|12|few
CASSPFTGELFF
TGTGCCAGCAGCCCCTTCACCGGGGAGCTGTTTTTT
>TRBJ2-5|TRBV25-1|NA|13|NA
CASSEWSAETQYF
TGTGCCAGCAGTGAATGGTCGGCGGAGACCCAGTACTTC
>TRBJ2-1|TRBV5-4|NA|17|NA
CASSSARTTVNYNEQFF
TGTGCCAGCAGCTCCGCTAGGACAACGGTGAATTACAATGAGCAGTTCTTC
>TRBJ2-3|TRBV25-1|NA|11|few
CASNRDGPQYF
TGTGCCAGCAATCGGGACGGACCGCAGTATTTT
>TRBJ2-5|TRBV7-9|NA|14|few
CASSLYRDQETQYF
TGTGCCAGCAGCTTATACAGGGACCAAGAGACCCAGTACTTC
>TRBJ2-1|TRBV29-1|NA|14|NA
CSVAGGASYNEQFF
TGCAGCGTCGCCGGCGGGGCCTCCTACAATGAGCAGTTCTTC
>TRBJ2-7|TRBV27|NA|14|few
CASSLSGLAQVLYF
TGTGCCAGCAGTTTATCGGGTCTGGCTCAGGTTCTGTACTTC
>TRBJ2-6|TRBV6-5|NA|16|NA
CASSYTGIAGANVLTF
TGTGCCAGCAGTTACACAGGGATCGCTGGGGCCAACGTCCTGACTTTC
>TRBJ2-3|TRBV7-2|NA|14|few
CASSFRLVSDTQYF
TGTGCCAGCAGCTTTCGACTAGTTTCAGATACGCAGTATTTT
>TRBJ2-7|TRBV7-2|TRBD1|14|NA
CASSGTGGLGEQYF
TGTGCCAGCAGTGGGACAGGGGGCCTTGGCGAGCAGTACTTC
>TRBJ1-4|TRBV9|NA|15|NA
CASSVEGWANEKLFF
TGTGCCAGCAGCGTTGAGGGATGGGCTAATGAAAAACTGTTTTTT
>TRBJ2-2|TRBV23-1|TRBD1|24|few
CASSHAGTGEVGGRGLGNTGELFF
TGCGCCAGCAGTCACGCCGGGACAGGGGAAGTAGGCGGGAGAGGATTGGGGAACACCGGGGAGCTGTTTTTT
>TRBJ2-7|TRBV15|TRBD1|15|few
CATSRGRDSSYEQYF
TGTGCCACCAGCAGAGGCCGGGACAGCTCCTACGAGCAGTACTTC
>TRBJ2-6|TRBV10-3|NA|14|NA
CAISEPGRANVLTF
TGTGCCATCAGTGAACCGGGCCGGGCCAACGTCCTGACTTTC
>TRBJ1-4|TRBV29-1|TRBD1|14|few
CSAGQAPTNEKLFF
TGCAGCGCAGGACAGGCTCCAACTAATGAAAAACTGTTTTTT
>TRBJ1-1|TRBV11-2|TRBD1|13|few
CASTRTGVTEAFF
TGTGCCAGCACCCGGACAGGGGTGACTGAAGCTTTCTTT
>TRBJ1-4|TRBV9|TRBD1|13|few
CASSVKPGGELFF
TGTGCCAGCAGCGTTAAACCAGGGGGGGAACTGTTTTTT
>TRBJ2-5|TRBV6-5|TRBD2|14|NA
CASSRSGAQETQYF
TGTGCCAGCAGCCGTAGCGGGGCCCAAGAGACCCAGTACTTC
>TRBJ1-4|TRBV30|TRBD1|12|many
CAWSRGQFKLFF
TGTGCCTGGAGTCGGGGACAGTTCAAACTGTTTTTT
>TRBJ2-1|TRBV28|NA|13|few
CASGIPAYNEQFF
TGTGCCAGCGGGATTCCGGCGTACAATGAGCAGTTCTTC
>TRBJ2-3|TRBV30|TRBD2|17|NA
CAWMRAGGPPSTDTQYF
TGTGCCTGGATGCGAGCGGGAGGGCCGCCTAGCACAGATACGCAGTATTTT